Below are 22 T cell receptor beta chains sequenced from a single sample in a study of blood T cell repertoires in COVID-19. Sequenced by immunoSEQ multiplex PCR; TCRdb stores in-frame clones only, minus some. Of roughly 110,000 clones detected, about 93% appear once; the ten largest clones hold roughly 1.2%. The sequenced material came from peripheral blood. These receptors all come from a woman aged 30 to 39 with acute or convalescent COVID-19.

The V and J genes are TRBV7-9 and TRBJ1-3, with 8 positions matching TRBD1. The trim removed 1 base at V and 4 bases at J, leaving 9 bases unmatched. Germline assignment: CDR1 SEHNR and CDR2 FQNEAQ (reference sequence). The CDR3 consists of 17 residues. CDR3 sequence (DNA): TGTGCCAGCAGCTTAGGCCCCGGACAGGGTCAAGGAAACACCATATATTTT. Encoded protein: CASSLGPGQGQGNTIYF.

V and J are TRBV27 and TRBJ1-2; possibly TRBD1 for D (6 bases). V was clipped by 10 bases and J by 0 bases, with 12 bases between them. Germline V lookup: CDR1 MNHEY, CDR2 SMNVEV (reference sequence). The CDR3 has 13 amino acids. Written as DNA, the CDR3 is TGTGCCACCGCAGGGGAATCTAACTATGGCTACACCTTC. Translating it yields CATAGESNYGYTF.

CDR3 DNA sequence: TGTGCCAGCAACAGGGAAGTGGGGGGAGGGACTGAAGCTTTCTTT. The encoded protein is CASNREVGGGTEAFF. This chain uses TRBV6-5 with TRBJ1-1; D is perhaps TRBD1 (6 bases). The germline gives CDR1 MNHEY, CDR2 SVGAGI. Trimming took off 7 bases at V and 5 bases at J, with 20 bases between the two ends. The CDR3 is made up of 15 amino acids.

The CDR3 region is CAIRGDQRGNGYTF. The CDR3 coding sequence is TGTGCCATCAGGGGTGACCAAAGGGGAAATGGCTACACCTTC. This chain uses TRBV10-3 with TRBJ1-2; D is possibly TRBD1 (5 bases). V lost 6 bases and J 6 bases, leaving 17 bases between the germline ends. Germline V gives CDR1 ENHRY, CDR2 SYGVKD. The CDR3 is 14 residues long.

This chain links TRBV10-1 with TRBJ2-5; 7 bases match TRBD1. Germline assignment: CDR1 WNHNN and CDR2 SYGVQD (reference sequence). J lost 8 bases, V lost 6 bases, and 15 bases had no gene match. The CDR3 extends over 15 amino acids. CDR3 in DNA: TGCGCCAGCAGGGACAGACAGGGCCGAGCGGAAACCCAGTACTTC. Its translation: CASRDRQGRAETQYF.

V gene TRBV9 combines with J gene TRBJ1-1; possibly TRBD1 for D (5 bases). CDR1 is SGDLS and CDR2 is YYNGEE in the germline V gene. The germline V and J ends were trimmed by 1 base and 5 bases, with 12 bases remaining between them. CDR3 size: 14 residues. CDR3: CASSVNQGATEAFF. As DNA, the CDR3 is TGTGCCAGCAGCGTAAATCAGGGTGCAACTGAAGCTTTCTTT.

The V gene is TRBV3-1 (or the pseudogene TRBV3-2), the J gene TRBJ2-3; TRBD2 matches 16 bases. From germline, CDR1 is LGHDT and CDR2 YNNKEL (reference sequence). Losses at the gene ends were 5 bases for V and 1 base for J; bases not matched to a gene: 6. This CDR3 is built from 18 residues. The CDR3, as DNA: TGTGCCAGCAGCGGGACTAGCGGGGGGGCGCGAGGCACAGATACGCAGTATTTT. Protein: CASSGTSGGARGTDTQYF.

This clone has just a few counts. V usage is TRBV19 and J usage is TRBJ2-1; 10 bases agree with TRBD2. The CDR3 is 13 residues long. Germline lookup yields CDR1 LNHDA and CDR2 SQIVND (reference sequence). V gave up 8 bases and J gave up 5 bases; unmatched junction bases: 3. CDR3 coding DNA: TGTGCCAGTCGGACTAGCGGAAACAATGAGCAGTTCTTC. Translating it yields CASRTSGNNEQFF.

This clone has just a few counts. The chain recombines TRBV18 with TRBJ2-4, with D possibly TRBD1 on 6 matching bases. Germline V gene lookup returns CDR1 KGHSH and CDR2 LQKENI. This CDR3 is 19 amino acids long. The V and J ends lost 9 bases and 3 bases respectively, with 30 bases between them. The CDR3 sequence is CARFLHGRGHHGVKNIQYF. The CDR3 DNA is TGTGCCAGATTCTTGCATGGCAGGGGACATCATGGGGTCAAAAACATTCAGTACTTC. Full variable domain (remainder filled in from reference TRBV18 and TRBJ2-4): NAGVMQNPRHLVRRRGQEARLRCSPMKGHSHVYWYRQLPEEGLKFMVYLQKENIIDESGMPKERFSAEFPKEGPSILRIQQVVRGDSAAYFCARFLHGRGHHGVKNIQYFGAGTRLSVL.

The CDR3 here is CASSFSDQPQHF. In DNA form, the CDR3 reads TGTGCCAGCAGTTTTAGTGATCAGCCCCAGCATTTT. The chain uses TRBV12-3 or TRBV12-4 and TRBJ1-5; D gene unclear. The V end lost 3 bases, the J end lost 5 bases, and 5 bases lay between the germline ends. The CDR3 runs 12 residues.

The CDR3 is CASSRGTGALRGDQPQHF. CDR3 DNA sequence: TGTGCCAGCAGCCGCGGGACAGGGGCTCTGCGGGGGGATCAGCCCCAGCATTTT. V is TRBV28 and J is TRBJ1-5, with TRBD1 matching over 10 bases. CDR1 is MDHEN and CDR2 is SYDVKM in the germline V gene. The CDR3 has 18 amino acids. V gave up 6 bases and J gave up 5 bases; unmatched junction bases: 16.

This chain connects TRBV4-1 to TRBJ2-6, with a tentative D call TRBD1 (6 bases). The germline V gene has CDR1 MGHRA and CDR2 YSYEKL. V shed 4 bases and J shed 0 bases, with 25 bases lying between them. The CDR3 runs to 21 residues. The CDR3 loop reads CASSPSMTGLASSSGANVLTF. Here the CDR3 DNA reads TGCGCCAGCAGCCCCTCCATGACAGGCCTCGCATCCAGCTCTGGGGCCAACGTCCTGACTTTC.

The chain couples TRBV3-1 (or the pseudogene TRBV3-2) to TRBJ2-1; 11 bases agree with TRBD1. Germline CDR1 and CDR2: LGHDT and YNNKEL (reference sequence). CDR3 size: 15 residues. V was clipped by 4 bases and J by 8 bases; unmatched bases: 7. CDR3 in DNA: TGTGCCAGCAGCCTCCGGGACAGGGGGATCGATGAGCAGTTCTTC. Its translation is CASSLRDRGIDEQFF.

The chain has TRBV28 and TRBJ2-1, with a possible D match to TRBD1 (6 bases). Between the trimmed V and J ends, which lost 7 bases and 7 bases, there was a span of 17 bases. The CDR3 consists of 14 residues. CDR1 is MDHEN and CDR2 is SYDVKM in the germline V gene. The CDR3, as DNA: TGTGCCAGCAAAGGACAGACTTCCTGGAATGAGCAGTTCTTC. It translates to CASKGQTSWNEQFF.

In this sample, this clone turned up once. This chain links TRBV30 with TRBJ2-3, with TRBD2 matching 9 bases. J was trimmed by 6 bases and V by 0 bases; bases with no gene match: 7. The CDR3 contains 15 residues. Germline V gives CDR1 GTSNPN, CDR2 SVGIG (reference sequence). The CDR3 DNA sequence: TGTGCCTGGAGTGTAAGCGCGGGGGGGGGCGATACGCAGTATTTT. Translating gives CAWSVSAGGGDTQYF. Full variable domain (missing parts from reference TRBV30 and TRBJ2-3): SQTIHQWPATLVQPVGSPLSLECTVEGTSNPNLYWYRQAAGRGLQLLFYSVGIGQISSEVPQNLSASRPQDRQFILSSKKLLLSDSGFYLCAWSVSAGGGDTQYFGPGTRLTVL.

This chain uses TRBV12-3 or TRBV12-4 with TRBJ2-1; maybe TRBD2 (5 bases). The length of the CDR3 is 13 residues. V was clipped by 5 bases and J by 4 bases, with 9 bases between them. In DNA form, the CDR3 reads TGTGCCAGCAGTGAGGGTGCTTACAATGAGCAGTTCTTC. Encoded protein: CASSEGAYNEQFF.

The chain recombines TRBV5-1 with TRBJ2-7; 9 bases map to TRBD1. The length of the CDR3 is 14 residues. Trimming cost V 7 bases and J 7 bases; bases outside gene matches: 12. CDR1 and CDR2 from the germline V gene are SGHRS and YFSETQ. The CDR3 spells CASATGTGTGEQYF. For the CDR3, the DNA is TGCGCCAGCGCGACCGGGACAGGGACAGGTGAGCAGTACTTC.

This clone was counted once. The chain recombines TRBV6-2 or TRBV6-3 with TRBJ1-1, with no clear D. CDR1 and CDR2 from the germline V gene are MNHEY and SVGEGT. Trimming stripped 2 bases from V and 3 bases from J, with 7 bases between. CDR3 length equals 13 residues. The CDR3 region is CASSYLQYTEAFF. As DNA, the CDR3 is TGTGCCAGCAGTTACCTACAGTACACTGAAGCTTTCTTT.

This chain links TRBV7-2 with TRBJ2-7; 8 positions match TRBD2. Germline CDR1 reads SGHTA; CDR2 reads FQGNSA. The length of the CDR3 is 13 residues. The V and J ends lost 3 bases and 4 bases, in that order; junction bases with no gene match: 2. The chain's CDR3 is CASSFAGGYEQYF. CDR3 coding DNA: TGTGCCAGCAGCTTTGCGGGAGGATACGAGCAGTACTTC.

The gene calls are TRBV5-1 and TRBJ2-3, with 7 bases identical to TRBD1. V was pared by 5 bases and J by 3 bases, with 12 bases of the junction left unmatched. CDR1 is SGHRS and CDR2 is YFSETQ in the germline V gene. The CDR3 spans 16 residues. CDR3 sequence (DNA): TGCGCCAGCAGTAATACTCACGGGACAGCTACAGATACGCAGTATTTT. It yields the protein CASSNTHGTATDTQYF.

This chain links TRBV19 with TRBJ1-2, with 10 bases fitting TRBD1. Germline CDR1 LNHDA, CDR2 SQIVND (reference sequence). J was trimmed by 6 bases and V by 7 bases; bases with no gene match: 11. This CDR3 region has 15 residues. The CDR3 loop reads CASTDRQGAPDGYTF. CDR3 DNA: TGTGCCAGTACAGATCGACAGGGGGCACCAGATGGCTACACCTTC.

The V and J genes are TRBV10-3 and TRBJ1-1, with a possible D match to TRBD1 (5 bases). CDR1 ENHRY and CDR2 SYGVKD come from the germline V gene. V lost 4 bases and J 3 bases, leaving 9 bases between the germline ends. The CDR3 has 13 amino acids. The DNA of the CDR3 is TGTGCCATCAGTGGGGGGGGGTACACTGAAGCTTTCTTT. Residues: CAISGGGYTEAFF.